What follows are 12 T cell receptor beta chains derived from one specimen sequenced in a study of regulatory T cells in long-lasting Graves disease. The TCR beta library used iRepertoire HTBI primers with Arm-PCR amplification of CDR3. TCRdb processed the multiplex PCR reads anew with MiXCR; each CDR3 protein has one entry. There are approximately 690,000 distinct CDR3 sequences in the sample; roughly 30% occur only once, and under 50% lies in the top ten. Time point denoted: persistent/refractory GD, antithyroid drugs over 5 years with positive TRAb. The TCR library was made from RNA extracted from PBMCs. The input for sequencing was peripheral blood mononuclear cells (PBMCs), taken when the disease was refractory, from a patient treated with antithyroid drugs. These receptors were obtained from a female donor with Graves disease.

CDR3 region: CANSAIDRGHGELFF. The CDR3 region has the DNA TGTGCCAACAGCGCGATAGACAGGGGCCACGGGGAGCTGTTTTTT. This chain uses TRBV6-1 with TRBJ2-2, with 8 bases aligning to TRBD1. Trimming took 10 bases from V and 7 from J; bases not matched to a gene: 14. This CDR3 region has 15 residues. Germline lookup yields CDR1 MNHNS and CDR2 SASEGT.

This clonotype has more than one count but fewer than ten. The J gene is TRBJ1-1, the V gene TRBV10-3, with D unresolved. The CDR3 consists of 14 residues. Germline-derived CDR1 and CDR2 are ENHRY and SYGVKD. V shed 7 bases and J shed 1 base, with 13 bases lying between them. CDR3 loop: CAIMTGTGNTEAFF. The CDR3, as DNA: TGTGCCATCATGACGGGTACGGGGAACACTGAAGCTTTCTTT.

The rearrangement uses TRBV12-3 or TRBV12-4 and TRBJ1-5; no clear D. The V gene lost 6 bases and the J gene lost 0 bases, with 12 bases spanning the gap. The CDR3 sequence is 15 residues long. Here the CDR3 DNA reads TGTGCCAGCAGCCCCATGTCAAATAGCAATCAGCCCCAGCATTTT. Its translation is CASSPMSNSNQPQHF.

In its sample, this clonotype was seen a few times. The rearrangement links TRBV20-1 to TRBJ2-7, with 7 bases lining up with TRBD2. The germline CDR1 and CDR2 sequences are DFQATT and SNEGSKA (reference sequence). The CDR3 totals 13 residues. V trimming: 5 bases; J trimming: 2 bases; junction bases outside the gene matches: 6. Written as DNA, the CDR3 is TGCAGTGCTGGACTAGGCGGGCCCTACGAGCAGTACTTC. Its protein is CSAGLGGPYEQYF.

The chain joins TRBV2 to TRBJ2-1, with D unclear. The CDR3 spans 10 residues. The germline gives CDR1 SNHLY, CDR2 FYNNEI. V lost 5 bases and J 8 bases, leaving 4 bases between the germline ends. CDR3 region: CASSIDEQFF. CDR3 DNA: TGTGCCAGCAGTATCGATGAGCAGTTCTTC.

The rearrangement uses TRBV20-1 and TRBJ1-3, with no clear D. The CDR3 covers 11 residues. Germline V CDR1 and CDR2: DFQATT, SNEGSKA (reference sequence). The V gene lost 3 bases and the J gene lost 0 bases, with 0 bases spanning the gap. The CDR3 loop reads CSASSGNTIYF. In DNA, the CDR3 is TGCAGTGCTAGCTCTGGAAACACCATATATTTT.

Ten or more counts support this clonotype. The rearrangement joins TRBV28 to TRBJ1-1; 7 nucleotides agree with TRBD1. Trimming removed 5 bases from V and 7 bases from J; junction bases left unmatched: 7. CDR3 size: 13 residues. Germline values: CDR1 MDHEN, CDR2 SYDVKM. DNA for the CDR3: TGTGCCAGCAGTCCCTCAACAGGGGTTGAAGCTTTCTTT. It codes for CASSPSTGVEAFF.

The sample holds one count of this clonotype. The rearrangement links TRBV20-1 to TRBJ1-3; D is possibly TRBD1 (5 bases). The germline gives CDR1 DFQATT, CDR2 SNEGSKA (reference sequence). V lost 0 bases and J 0 bases, leaving 15 bases between the germline ends. The CDR3 length is 17 residues. CDR3 loop: CSARDRSGRNSGNTIYF. The DNA for the CDR3 is TGCAGTGCTAGAGATAGGTCGGGACGGAACTCTGGAAACACCATATATTTT.

The chain has TRBV18 and TRBJ1-4; 7 bases map to TRBD1. Trimming at V came to 0 bases and at J to 8 bases, leaving 6 bases not matched to a gene. Germline V gene data show CDR1 as KGHSH and CDR2 as LQKENI. The CDR3 runs to 15 residues. In nucleotides, the CDR3 is TGTGCCAGCTCACCACCGACAGGGCCGGGCGAAAAACTGTTTTTT. Its translation: CASSPPTGPGEKLFF.

This clonotype has only a few counts. V usage is TRBV2 and J usage is TRBJ1-2, with 8 bases fitting TRBD1. Germline CDR1 is SNHLY and CDR2 is FYNNEI. CDR3 size: 12 residues. The trim removed 7 bases at V and 7 bases at J, leaving 5 bases unmatched. DNA of the CDR3: TGTGCCAGCACCGGGACAGGAGGTGGCTACACCTTC. It specifies CASTGTGGGYTF.

This clonotype was counted only a few times. The rearrangement links TRBV7-9 to TRBJ2-7; 10 nucleotides align to TRBD2. With V trimmed by 5 bases and J by 2 bases, 6 bases remained unmatched. The CDR3 runs to 15 residues. CDR1 SEHNR and CDR2 FQNEAQ come from the germline V gene (reference sequence). CDR3 in amino acids: CASSAGLAVPYEQYF. The CDR3 DNA reads as TGTGCCAGCAGCGCAGGACTAGCGGTTCCCTACGAGCAGTACTTC.

V and J are TRBV28 and TRBJ1-5, with TRBD1 matching over 9 bases. Germline V gene data show CDR1 as MDHEN and CDR2 as SYDVKM. Trimming took 8 bases from V and 4 from J; bases not matched to a gene: 6. The CDR3 is made up of 14 amino acids. The CDR3 sequence: CASSTGGRNQPQHF. CDR3 coding DNA: TGTGCCAGCTCCACAGGGGGCCGGAATCAGCCCCAGCATTTT. The whole variable domain, filled in from reference TRBV28 and TRBJ1-5, reads DVKVTQSSRYLVKRTGEKVFLECVQDMDHENMFWYRQDPGLGLRLIYFSYDVKMKEKGDIPEGYSVSREKKERFSLILESASTNQTSMYLCASSTGGRNQPQHFGDGTRLSIL.